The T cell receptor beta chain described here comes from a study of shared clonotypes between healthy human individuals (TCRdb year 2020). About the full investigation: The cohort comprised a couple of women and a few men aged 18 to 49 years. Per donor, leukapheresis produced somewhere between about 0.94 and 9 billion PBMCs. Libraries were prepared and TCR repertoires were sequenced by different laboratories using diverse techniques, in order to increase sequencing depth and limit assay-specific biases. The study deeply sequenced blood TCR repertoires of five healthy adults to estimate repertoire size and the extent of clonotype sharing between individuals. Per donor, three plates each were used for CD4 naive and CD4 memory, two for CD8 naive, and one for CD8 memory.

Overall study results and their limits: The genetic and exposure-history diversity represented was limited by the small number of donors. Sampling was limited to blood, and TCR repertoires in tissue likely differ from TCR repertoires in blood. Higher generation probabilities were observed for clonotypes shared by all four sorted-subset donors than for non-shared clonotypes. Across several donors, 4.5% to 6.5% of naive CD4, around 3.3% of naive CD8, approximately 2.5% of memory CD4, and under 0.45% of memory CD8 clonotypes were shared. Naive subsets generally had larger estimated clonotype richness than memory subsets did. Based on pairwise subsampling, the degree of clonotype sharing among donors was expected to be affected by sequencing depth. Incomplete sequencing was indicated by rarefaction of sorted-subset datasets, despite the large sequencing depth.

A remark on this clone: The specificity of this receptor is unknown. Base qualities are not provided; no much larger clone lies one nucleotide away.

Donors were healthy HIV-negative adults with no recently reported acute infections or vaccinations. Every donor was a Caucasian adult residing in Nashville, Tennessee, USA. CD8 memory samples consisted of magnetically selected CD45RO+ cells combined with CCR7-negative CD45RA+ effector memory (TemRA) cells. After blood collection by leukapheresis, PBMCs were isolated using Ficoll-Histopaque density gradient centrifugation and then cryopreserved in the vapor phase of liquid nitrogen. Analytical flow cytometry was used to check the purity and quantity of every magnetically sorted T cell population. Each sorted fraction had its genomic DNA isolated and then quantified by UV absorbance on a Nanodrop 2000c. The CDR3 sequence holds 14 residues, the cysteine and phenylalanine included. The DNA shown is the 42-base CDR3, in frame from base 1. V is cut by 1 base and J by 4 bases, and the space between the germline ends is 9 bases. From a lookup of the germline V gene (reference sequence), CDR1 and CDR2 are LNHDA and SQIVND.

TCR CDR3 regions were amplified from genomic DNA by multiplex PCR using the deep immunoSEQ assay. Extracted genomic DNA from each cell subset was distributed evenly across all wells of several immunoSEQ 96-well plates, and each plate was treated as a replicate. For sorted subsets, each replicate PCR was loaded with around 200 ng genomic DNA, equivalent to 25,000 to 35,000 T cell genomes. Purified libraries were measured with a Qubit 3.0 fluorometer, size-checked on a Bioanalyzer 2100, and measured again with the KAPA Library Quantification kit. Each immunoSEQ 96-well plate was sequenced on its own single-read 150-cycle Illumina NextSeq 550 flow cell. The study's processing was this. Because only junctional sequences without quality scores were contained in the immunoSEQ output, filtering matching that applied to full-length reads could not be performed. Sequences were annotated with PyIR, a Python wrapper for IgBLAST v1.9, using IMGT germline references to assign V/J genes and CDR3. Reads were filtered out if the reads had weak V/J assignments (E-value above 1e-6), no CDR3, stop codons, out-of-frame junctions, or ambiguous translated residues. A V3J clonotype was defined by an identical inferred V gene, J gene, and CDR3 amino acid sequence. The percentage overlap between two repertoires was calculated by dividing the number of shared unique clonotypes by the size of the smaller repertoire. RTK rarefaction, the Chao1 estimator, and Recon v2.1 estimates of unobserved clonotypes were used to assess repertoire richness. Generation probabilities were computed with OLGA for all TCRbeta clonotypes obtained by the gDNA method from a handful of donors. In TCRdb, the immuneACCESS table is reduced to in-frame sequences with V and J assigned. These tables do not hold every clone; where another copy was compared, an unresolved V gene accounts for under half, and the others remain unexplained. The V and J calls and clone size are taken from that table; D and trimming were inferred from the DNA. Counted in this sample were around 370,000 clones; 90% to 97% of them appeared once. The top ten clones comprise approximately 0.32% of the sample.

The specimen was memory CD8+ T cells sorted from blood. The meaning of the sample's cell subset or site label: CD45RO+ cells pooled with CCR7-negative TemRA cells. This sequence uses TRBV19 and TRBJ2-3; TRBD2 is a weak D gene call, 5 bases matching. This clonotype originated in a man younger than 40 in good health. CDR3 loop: CASSIAGKADTQYF. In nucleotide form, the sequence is TGTGCCAGTAGTATAGCCGGGAAGGCAGATACGCAGTATTTT. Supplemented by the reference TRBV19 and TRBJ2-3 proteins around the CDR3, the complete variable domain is DGGITQSPKYLFRKEGQNVTLSCEQNLNHDAMYWYRQDPGQGLRLIYYSQIVNDFQKGDIAEGYSVSREKKESFPLTVTSAQKNPTAFYLCASSIAGKADTQYFGPGTRLTVL.